The 7 T cell receptor beta chains in this list originate from one sample, sequenced in a study of T cell responses to AZD1222 COVID-19 vaccine. Repertoires were generated with immunoSEQ multiplex PCR, while TCRdb's copy carries only in-frame clones and drops some. The sample lists about 150,000 clones, roughly 90% occurring once. The sequencing here drew on peripheral blood, taken 28 days after the second AZD1222 dose. These receptors were taken from an adult who received the AZD1222 COVID-19 vaccine.

This chain joins TRBV10-3 and TRBJ2-5; no clear D gene. This CDR3 is 13 amino acids long. Trimming pared 10 bases from V and 1 base from J, leaving 13 bases between. CDR1 is ENHRY and CDR2 is SYGVKD in the germline V gene. In DNA, the CDR3 is TGTGCCACCATGGAGCGTCCCCAAGAGACCCAGTACTTC. Translation: CATMERPQETQYF.

The gene calls are TRBV27 and TRBJ1-6; 7 bases fit TRBD1. V was pared by 0 bases and J by 9 bases, with 5 bases of the junction left unmatched. The CDR3 is 15 residues long. Germline CDR1 MNHEY, CDR2 SMNVEV (reference sequence). The CDR3 region has the DNA TGTGCCAGCAGTTTATCGGAGACAGGGAGTTCACCCCTCCACTTT. It is translated as CASSLSETGSSPLHF.

This clone was detected once. This chain joins TRBV5-4 and TRBJ2-7, with D possibly matching TRBD1 (6 bases). This CDR3 is built from 14 residues. Trimming removed 2 bases at V and 3 bases at J, with 12 bases between. Germline values: CDR1 SGHNT, CDR2 YYREEE (reference sequence). As DNA, the CDR3 is TGTGCCAGCAGCTTTCCGGGACAACACTACGAGCAGTACTTC. Translation gives CASSFPGQHYEQYF.

This clone was seen only once. The genes are TRBV12-3 or TRBV12-4 and TRBJ1-4; D ambiguous. Trimming took 5 bases from V and 8 from J, leaving 9 bases between them. The CDR3 covers 12 residues. CDR3 nucleotides: TGTGCCAGCAGTCGGGCTCGGGAAAAACTGTTTTTT. Translated: CASSRAREKLFF.

This chain links TRBV7-3 with TRBJ2-1; either TRBD1 or TRBD2 may fit D (5 bases each). This CDR3 comprises 14 residues. The germline V gene has CDR1 SGHTA and CDR2 FQGTGA. V gave up 5 bases and J gave up 7 bases, with 15 bases separating them. DNA for the CDR3: TGTGCCAGCAGCCGGGACGGGACGGTTAATGAGCAGTTCTTC. It translates to CASSRDGTVNEQFF.

Only a few counts were recorded for this clone. The rearrangement joins TRBV5-4 to TRBJ1-6; possibly TRBD1 for D (6 bases). The CDR3 is 14 residues long. The germline CDR1 and CDR2 sequences are SGHNT and YYREEE (reference sequence). Trimming removed 0 bases at V and 8 bases at J, with 9 bases between. The CDR3, as DNA: TGTGCCAGCAGCTTGGGGGCAGGGGATTCACCCCTCCACTTT. This codes for CASSLGAGDSPLHF. The whole variable domain, remainder taken from reference TRBV5-4 and TRBJ1-6, is ETGVTQSPTHLIKTRGQQVTLRCSSQSGHNTVSWYQQALGQGPQFIFQYYREEENGRGNFPPRFSGLQFPNYSSELNVNALELDDSALYLCASSLGAGDSPLHFGNGTRLTVT.

The rearrangement uses TRBV11-2 and TRBJ2-7, with 12 positions matching TRBD1. This CDR3 region has 15 residues. Germline CDR1 and CDR2: SGHAT and FQNNGV. J lost 7 bases, V lost 3 bases, and 7 bases had no gene match. CDR3 loop: CASSFPGTGGDEQYF. CDR3 bases: TGTGCCAGCAGCTTCCCCGGGACAGGGGGCGATGAGCAGTACTTC.